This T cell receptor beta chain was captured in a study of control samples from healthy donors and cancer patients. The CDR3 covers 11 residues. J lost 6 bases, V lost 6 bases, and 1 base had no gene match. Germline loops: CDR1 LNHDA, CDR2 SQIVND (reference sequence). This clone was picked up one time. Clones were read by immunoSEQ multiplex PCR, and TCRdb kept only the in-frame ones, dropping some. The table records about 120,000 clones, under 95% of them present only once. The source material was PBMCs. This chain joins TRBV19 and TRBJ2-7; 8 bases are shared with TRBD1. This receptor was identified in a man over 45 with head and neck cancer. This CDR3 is CASRTGVEQYF. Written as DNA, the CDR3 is TGTGCCAGTAGGACAGGGGTCGAGCAGTACTTC.